This T cell receptor beta chain was captured by sequencing in a study of early T cells in non-severe SARS-CoV-2 infection. Study summary: Sequencing targeted bulk RNA from unsorted whole blood, leaving chains unpaired.

The table lists this clonotype with many counts. No antigen is known for it. In the library, individual cDNA molecules carried attached unique molecular identifiers. From the 5' RACE reads, TCRdb called clonotypes with MiXCR, one entry per CDR3 protein. This table holds 25,000 to 30,000 distinct CDR3 sequences, almost 4.5% found once. Per the germline V gene, CDR1 is SGHRS and CDR2 is YFSETQ. This CDR3 is built from 14 residues. Germline trimming cut 4 bases from V and 7 bases from J; bases unmatched to any gene: 7. Study-wide results and caveats: Comparison of clonotypes with VDJdb favored anti-spike CD8 responses while missing private and CD4 specificities.

The clonotype originates from an adult who was a healthcare worker with PCR-confirmed SARS-CoV-2 infection or an uninfected control (not recorded which). The V gene is TRBV5-1, the J gene TRBJ1-4; TRBD1 matches at 7 bases. Material: whole blood. The CDR3 spells CASSPGRGPEKLFF. CDR3 nucleotide sequence: TGCGCCAGCAGCCCCGGGAGGGGGCCTGAAAAACTGTTTTTT.